Below, 25 T cell receptor beta chains from the same sample are listed, as sequenced in a study of T-cell memory formation after mild COVID-19. TCRdb re-analysed the 5' RACE reads in MiXCR, keeping a single row per CDR3 protein. The repertoire holds some 290,000 distinct CDR3 sequences, with 15% to 20% as singletons. Material for sequencing was PBMCs or a T cell subset sorted from them (not recorded which). All receptors derive from a man aged 18 to 30 who had mild COVID-19 (a few samples of this study predate the infection). Cell type and time point are not known.

This sequence joins TRBV5-1 and TRBJ2-1, with D unresolved. Between the trimmed V and J ends, which lost 4 bases and 6 bases, there was a span of 8 bases. Per germline, CDR1 SGHRS and CDR2 YFSETQ. The CDR3 length is 12 residues. DNA for the CDR3: TGCGCCAGCAGCCGGATCTCCAATGAGCAGTTCTTC. The encoded protein is CASSRISNEQFF.

This clonotype was seen more than once but under ten times. J is TRBJ2-7 and V is TRBV2; 7 bases agree with TRBD1. Germline V gives CDR1 SNHLY, CDR2 FYNNEI. V lost 8 bases and J lost 5; bases outside the gene matches: 9. The CDR3 has 13 amino acids. Here the CDR3 reads CASGKTGNNEQYF. The CDR3 DNA reads TGTGCCAGCGGTAAGACAGGGAACAACGAGCAGTACTTC.

The chain uses TRBV5-1 and TRBJ2-7; 9 bases are shared with TRBD1. The CDR3 spans 13 residues. CDR1 is SGHRS, CDR2 YFSETQ, per germline. Germline trimming cut 3 bases from V and 3 bases from J; bases unmatched to any gene: 1. The CDR3 DNA reads TGCGCCAGCAGCTGGGACAGGGACTACGAGCAGTACTTC. Its protein is CASSWDRDYEQYF.

This sequence joins TRBV20-1 and TRBJ1-4; no definite D call. CDR3 size: 12 residues. Looked up from germline, CDR1 is DFQATT and CDR2 is SNEGSKA (reference sequence). Deletions cut 1 base from V and 5 bases from J, with 5 bases between. The CDR3 DNA reads as TGCAGTGCTAGAGGTTTGAATGAAAAACTGTTTTTT. It encodes CSARGLNEKLFF.

The genes are TRBV29-1 and TRBJ2-6; tentatively, D is TRBD1 (5 bases). V lost 5 bases and J lost 4, with 15 bases in between. Germline values: CDR1 SQVTM, CDR2 ANQGSEA. The CDR3 is made up of 15 amino acids. CDR3 nucleotide sequence: TGCAGCGTTCTTCTCCCGGCAGGGGGGGCCAACGTCCTGACTTTC. Its translation is CSVLLPAGGANVLTF.

The chain uses TRBV6-2 or TRBV6-3 and TRBJ2-7, with a weak D call TRBD1 (5 bases). The germline gives CDR1 MNHEY, CDR2 SVGEGT. The V end lost 5 bases, the J end lost 4 bases, and 15 bases lay between the germline ends. The CDR3 sequence is 14 residues long. The CDR3 DNA reads as TGTGCCAGCAGTCCTCTCGAACAGGATTACGAGCAGTACGTC. It specifies CASSPLEQDYEQYV.

The chain uses TRBV20-1 and TRBJ2-3, with TRBD2 matching 9 bases. Germline lookup yields CDR1 DFQATT and CDR2 SNEGSKA (reference sequence). Trimming at V came to 3 bases and at J to 6 bases, leaving 7 bases not matched to a gene. There are 14 residues in the CDR3. CDR3 loop: CSASGGGARDTQYF. CDR3 coding DNA: TGCAGTGCTAGTGGCGGGGGGGCGAGGGATACGCAGTATTTT.

This clonotype has a handful of counts. The rearrangement links TRBV20-1 to TRBJ2-5, with unresolved D. Trimming stripped 3 bases from V and 5 bases from J, with 13 bases between. The CDR3 consists of 13 residues. From germline, CDR1 is DFQATT and CDR2 SNEGSKA (reference sequence). CDR3 loop: CSASDPNGETQYF. As DNA, the CDR3 is TGCAGTGCTAGTGACCCCAACGGGGAGACCCAGTACTTC.

The V call is TRBV6-5, the J call TRBJ1-5; 10 nucleotides match TRBD1. Germline V gives CDR1 MNHEY, CDR2 SVGAGI. The CDR3 runs to 14 residues. The V segment lost 6 bases and the J segment 6 bases; nucleotides outside the gene matches: 5. The CDR3 sequence: CASRGQGGGQPQHF. DNA of the CDR3: TGTGCCAGCAGAGGACAGGGGGGAGGTCAGCCCCAGCATTTT.

In this sample, this clonotype turned up many times. The chain carries TRBV4-1 and TRBJ1-1; D unresolved. Trimming left V 0 bases short and J 4 bases short, with 15 bases between. The CDR3 totals 16 residues. Germline V gene lookup returns CDR1 MGHRA and CDR2 YSYEKL. The CDR3 loop is CASSQEGRGGSTEAFF. The CDR3 coding sequence is TGCGCCAGCAGCCAAGAGGGCCGGGGTGGGAGCACTGAAGCTTTCTTT.

The table lists this clonotype with a count of one. This chain links TRBV20-1 with TRBJ1-2; TRBD1 is a possible D gene (6 bases). The V and J ends lost 2 bases and 2 bases respectively, with 9 bases between them. This CDR3 has 13 residues. Germline V gene data show CDR1 as DFQATT and CDR2 as SNEGSKA (reference sequence). The DNA for the CDR3 is TGCAGTGCTAGATACAGGGCGAACTATGGCTACACCTTC. Translated: CSARYRANYGYTF.

The J gene is TRBJ1-5, the V gene TRBV12-3 or TRBV12-4; D call uncertain. CDR3 size: 14 residues. The germline V and J ends were trimmed by 2 bases and 0 bases, with 5 bases remaining between them. The CDR3, as DNA: TGTGCCAGCAGTTTACGGGCTAGCAATCAGCCCCAGCATTTT. Translating gives CASSLRASNQPQHF.

This clonotype was picked up a small number of times. This chain joins TRBV4-3 and TRBJ2-1; D may be TRBD1 (5 bases). CDR1 is LGHNA, CDR2 YSLEER, per germline. This CDR3 has 14 residues. The V end lost 3 bases, the J end lost 5 bases, and 11 bases lay between the germline ends. As DNA, the CDR3 is TGCGCCAGCAGCCACGACAGAAACGACAATGAGCAGTTCTTC. Protein product: CASSHDRNDNEQFF.

This clonotype was seen a few times. DNA of the CDR3: TGTGCCAGCAGGATGTGGGGGCCCCAAGAGACCCAGTACTTC. It specifies CASRMWGPQETQYF. The genes are TRBV27 and TRBJ2-5; a weak D match, TRBD1 (6 bases). From germline, CDR1 is MNHEY and CDR2 SMNVEV (reference sequence). The CDR3 totals 14 residues. V lost 6 bases to trimming and J lost 1 base, with 12 bases between them.

This clonotype occurred a few times. The chain links TRBV7-2 to TRBJ1-1; D perhaps matches TRBD1 (5 bases). The CDR3 extends over 15 amino acids. Between the trimmed V and J ends, which lost 2 bases and 4 bases, there was a span of 14 bases. Per germline, CDR1 SGHTA and CDR2 FQGNSA. CDR3 coding DNA: TGTGCCAGCAGCTTAACCTCCGGGGGAATCACTGAAGCTTTCTTT. This gives the protein CASSLTSGGITEAFF.

In its sample, this clonotype was seen a few times. Here the CDR3 reads CASSLGGLQETQYF. The CDR3, as DNA: TGCGCCAGCAGCTTGGGAGGGCTCCAAGAGACCCAGTACTTC. The V call is TRBV5-1, the J call TRBJ2-5, with a possible D match to TRBD2 (5 bases). The CDR3 length is 14 residues. Trimming took 0 bases from V and 1 from J, leaving 7 bases between them. CDR1 is SGHRS, CDR2 YFSETQ, per germline. The whole variable domain, filled in from reference TRBV5-1 and TRBJ2-5, reads KAGVTQTPRYLIKTRGQQVTLSCSPISGHRSVSWYQQTPGQGLQFLFEYFSETQRNKGNFPGRFSGRQFSNSRSEMNVSTLELGDSALYLCASSLGGLQETQYFGPGTRLLVL.

The V call is TRBV6-2 or TRBV6-3, the J call TRBJ2-7; D is possibly TRBD1 or TRBD2 (5 bases each). In germline, CDR1 is MNHEY, CDR2 SVGEGT. This CDR3 comprises 15 residues. V lost 6 bases, J lost 5 bases, and 20 bases lay in between. CDR3 bases: TGTGCCAGCAGCTTTGACGCCGGGACGCTCCACGAGCAGTACGTC. Protein sequence: CASSFDAGTLHEQYV.

The table lists this clonotype with a few counts. The V and J genes are TRBV5-1 and TRBJ2-5; weak D call: TRBD2 (7 bases). With 4 bases removed from V and 2 bases from J, the gap between germline ends came to 21 bases. This CDR3 is built from 17 residues. The V gene's germline CDR1 is SGHRS and CDR2 YFSETQ. The CDR3 sequence: CASSRGAGALLQETQYF. For the CDR3, the DNA is TGCGCCAGCAGCCGGGGGGCAGGGGCCCTACTTCAAGAGACCCAGTACTTC.

This clonotype occurred many times. The chain joins TRBV4-1 to TRBJ2-1, with D unclear. The germline CDR1 and CDR2 sequences are MGHRA and YSYEKL. The CDR3 has 15 amino acids. Trimming pared 1 base from V and 0 bases from J, leaving 7 bases between. The CDR3 is CASSQAGSSYNEQFF. For the CDR3, the DNA is TGCGCCAGCAGCCAAGCGGGTAGCTCCTACAATGAGCAGTTCTTC.

This clonotype was recorded a few times. The chain carries TRBV7-2 and TRBJ2-1, with TRBD2 matching over 12 bases. J gave up 8 bases and V 5 bases, and 13 bases lay outside the gene matches. The germline V gene has CDR1 SGHTA and CDR2 FQGNSA. The CDR3 sequence is 17 residues long. The CDR3 protein is CASSPHRLAGAGHEQFF. The CDR3 nucleotides read TGTGCCAGCAGCCCGCACCGACTAGCGGGGGCTGGTCATGAGCAGTTCTTC. The full variable domain, with the rest looked up from reference TRBV7-2 and TRBJ2-1, is GAGVSQSPSNKVTEKGKDVELRCDPISGHTALYWYRQSLGQGLEFLIYFQGNSAPDKSGLPSDRFSAERTGGSVSTLTIQRTQQEDSAVYLCASSPHRLAGAGHEQFFGPGTRLTVL.

This clonotype occurred many times. The chain links TRBV7-8 to TRBJ2-5; D call uncertain. CDR3 length equals 11 residues. V lost 3 bases to trimming and J lost 5 bases, with 4 bases between them. Germline CDR1 and CDR2: SGHVS and FQNEAQ. The CDR3 here is CASSFRETQYF. The DNA of the CDR3 is TGTGCCAGCAGCTTTAGGGAGACCCAGTACTTC.

This clonotype was picked up a small number of times. J is TRBJ1-1 and V is TRBV5-1; D is possibly TRBD1 (5 bases). Germline V gene sequence: CDR1 SGHRS, CDR2 YFSETQ. The CDR3 runs 13 residues. Between the trimmed V and J ends, which lost 4 bases and 6 bases, there was a span of 13 bases. The CDR3 is CASSISGYAEAFF. DNA for the CDR3: TGCGCCAGCAGCATCTCAGGGTACGCTGAAGCTTTCTTT.

There are many counts of this clonotype. The chain recombines TRBV7-2 with TRBJ2-7; D gene ambiguous. The germline CDR1 and CDR2 sequences are SGHTA and FQGNSA. V gave up 3 bases and J gave up 2 bases, with 8 bases separating them. The length of the CDR3 is 13 residues. The CDR3 DNA follows: TGTGCCAGCAGCTTCACCACAGCCTACGAGCAGTACGTC. Amino acids: CASSFTTAYEQYV.

In this sample, this clonotype turned up a few times. The CDR3 region is CASSLQWGYNEQFF. The CDR3 DNA reads TGTGCCAGCAGCCTACAGTGGGGTTACAATGAGCAGTTCTTC. The chain recombines TRBV7-3 with TRBJ2-1; D is uncertain. There are 14 residues in the CDR3. Looked up from germline, CDR1 is SGHTA and CDR2 is FQGTGA. Deletions cut 5 bases from V and 4 bases from J, with 12 bases between.

The CDR3: CASSYSGNSPLHF. As DNA, the CDR3 is TGTGCCAGCAGTTACAGCGGGAATTCACCCCTCCACTTT. The V and J genes are TRBV7-8 and TRBJ1-6, with unresolved D. The germline V and J ends were trimmed by 6 bases and 7 bases, with 10 bases remaining between them. The CDR3 sequence is 13 residues long. Germline CDR1 reads SGHVS; CDR2 reads FQNEAQ.